This T cell receptor (beta chain) is from a study of cytomegalovirus exposure and HLA in healthy donors (dated by TCRdb to the late 2010s). Concerning the study at large: An earlier analysis of some 500 of the donors reported approximately 290 Gb of sequence data and around 120 million unique TCR beta sequences from about 200 million T cells. Every repertoire in the discovery cohort had been generated on one and the same sequencing platform. A later genetic analysis took genome-wide SNP genotypes for about 65% of the roughly 670 donors and used that subset as a discovery cohort. A separate validation cohort of roughly 130 different subjects was used in addition to the roughly 670-subject first cohort. About five DR-DQ haplotypes were handled as single units for association and clustering because linkage in the cohort was strong. An earlier analysis of 587 of the donors used high-throughput TCR beta sequencing to judge whether each TCR beta V gene segment behaved as functional or pseudogenic. The study was designed to test whether signatures of past pathogen exposure could be identified by cataloging public T cell receptors. HLA typing covered class I and class II loci at four-digit resolution. The number of typed donors differed by locus: roughly 620-630 for A, B, C, DRB1 and DQB1; approximately 520 for DQA1; around 610 for DPA1; and around 490 for DPB1. An early release that covered approximately 600 HLA-typed donors contained approximately 300 gigabases of sequencing data and roughly 84 million unique TCR sequences. The genetic ancestry cluster associated with self-reported Caucasian donors included roughly four fifths of the 398 genotyped donors. A later analysis re-examined previously published TCR beta repertoires from over 500 donors and added high-resolution HLA genotyping to investigate patterns of TCR occurrence. On average, about 240,000 unique TCR beta nucleotide sequences were sequenced per donor among 300 to 500 genotyped donors of the cohort, with around 19% of those sequences being non-productive. The study profiled the T cell repertoires of around 700 subjects by immunosequencing and related them to cytomegalovirus serostatus. The later analysis used no new phenotypic data to find candidate immune exposures, relying instead on TCR beta sequences and their occurrence across donors. Alongside the repertoire data, information on donor age, sex, ethnicity and CMV serostatus was compiled. The study combined high-throughput TCR immunosequencing, statistical association of individual TCRs with disease status, and machine learning to predict cytomegalovirus infection status. General findings and caveats noted by the study authors: At a false discovery rate of 0.05, a later analysis linked around 15,000 TCR beta sequences to specific HLA alleles. The cohort was sequenced for TCR beta chains only, and without alpha or paired-chain data the features that could be detected were limited. In a later analysis, the rate of TCR association differed among HLA loci, with DRB1 alleles having the most associated TCRs and HLA-C alleles having the fewest. The classifier was reported to diagnose cytomegalovirus status with high specificity and sensitivity in both the original and validation cohorts. A further reported finding was that TCR beta sequences accurately predicted the HLA-A and HLA-B alleles for most subjects in the first cohort. Compared with equally common non-associated chains, HLA-associated TCR beta chains in a later analysis were more clonally expanded and had lower generation probabilities. The only immune exposure information available for the cohort was CMV serostatus. An earlier analysis of some 590 of the donors showed that most TCR beta V segments appeared in productive rearrangements either about 87% or about 30% of the time, which broadly matched IMGT annotations. In a later genetic analysis, fewer N-insertions in productive TCRs were reported among donors in an Asian-associated ancestry cluster than the roughly 700-donor mean. A total of roughly 160 TCR beta chains were listed by the study as associated with cytomegalovirus. The presence/absence analyses assumed that sequencing depth was roughly uniform across donors, and that assumption may not be true. Correlated functional status among segregating V segments might be attributable to linkage disequilibrium, but an unknown experimental factor could not be ruled out. Most TCR sequences were observed very rarely across donors, whereas some public TCRs were present in many individuals. According to a later analysis, most CMV-associated TCR beta chains appeared to be HLA-restricted, and the HLA associations seemed to be driven largely by CMV exposure. Over 15 rarely observed V segments, including chromosome 9 orphons, were excluded from the earlier analysis of approximately 500 of the donors because counts were too low. HLA typing was unavailable for some donors at each locus, so association tests used only the typed subset. Three of the identified cytomegalovirus-associated TCR beta chains were confirmed in vitro to be specific for cytomegalovirus antigens. According to the authors, the approach could potentially be generalized to other disease states and immunological phenotypes. The sequencing pipeline was judged likely to have produced a cluster of highly shared sequence variants as a technical artifact. A later genetic analysis associated a missense DCLRE1C variant with V-gene and J-gene trimming of TCR beta chains, and an independent cohort replicated the association. When HLA alleles, especially DR and DQ, strongly co-occurred, attributing TCR associations to individual alleles was difficult. Some IMGT-functional V segments, including TRBV6-2 and TRBV6-3, could not be distinguished by the 87-base-pair reads and were therefore excluded. In a later analysis, several top co-occurrence clusters were reported to appear linked to parvovirus B19, influenza, CMV and Epstein-Barr virus.

Libraries were prepared through the immunoSEQ multiplex PCR assay. A mixture of 60 forward primers for TCR Vbeta segments and 13 reverse primers for TCR Jbeta segments was used in the multiplex PCR. Amplification of the CDR3 region of rearranged TCR beta genes was performed with a multiplex PCR assay on genomic DNA. On the Illumina HiSeq System, the amplified TCR beta libraries were sequenced as 87-base-pair reads. The published analysis was carried out like this. In a later analysis, some 80 million unique TCR beta chains were counted across the 666 repertoires, and approximately 11 million of these chains were shared by at least two donors. A nearest-neighbor algorithm error-corrected the raw reads and collapsed the reads into unique sequences, merging closely related sequences to remove PCR and sequencing errors. Alignment of CDR3 sequences to IMGT reference sequences was used to assign V, D and J gene segments. For a sequence to be retained, a match of at least six nucleotides to both a V gene segment and a J gene segment was required. A rearrangement was called productive if the CDR3 had no stop codons and remained in frame with V and J, and every other rearrangement was called non-productive. Following IMGT convention, CDR3 was defined as the stretch from the second conserved V-encoded cysteine up to the conserved J-encoded phenylalanine. Sequences without an unambiguous match to a single V gene segment were excluded from the earlier analysis of about 640 of the donors. An earlier analysis of over 450 of the donors classified V segments as functional when productive rearrangements were above 56.7% and as segregating when the standard deviation between donors was above 5%. A statistical classification framework was built for diagnosing cytomegalovirus status from the catalog of TCR beta chain sequences. A later analysis assigned V and J genes by comparing TCR nucleotide sequences with IMGT/GENE-DB human TR gene sequences. A later analysis assigned CDR3 sequences and most-parsimonious VDJ recombination scenarios with the TCRdist pipeline. In a later analysis, every TCR beta chain was defined by the combination of its CDR3 amino acid sequence and its V-gene family, and reads without a unique V-gene family were dropped. To address suspected cross-contamination and a sequencing artifact, a later analysis removed approximately 600 highly shared, low-generation-probability nucleotide sequences. In a later analysis, a clonal expansion index for each public chain was calculated from normalized within-repertoire ranks of inferred template counts. Generation probabilities in a later analysis came from a VDJ recombination model fitted to out-of-frame rearrangements, and those results were checked against IGoR. Hypergeometric tests were used in a later analysis to score TCR-TCR, TCR-HLA and TCR-CMV co-occurrence, with a repertoire-size bias correction applied to the TCR pairs. In a later analysis, false discovery rates were estimated by permuting HLA or CMV assignments 20 times. In a later analysis, co-occurring TCRs were grouped using DBSCAN, with TCRdist sequence similarity added in when clustering inside HLA-allele-positive subsets. Repertoires with fewer than 30,000 or more than 120,000 public chains, plus five repertoires with anomalous nucleotide sharing, were excluded from co-occurrence clustering. Not all clones reach the TCRdb copy of this immuneACCESS table, which keeps in-frame sequences only. Checked studies attribute under half of the gap to unresolved V genes and leave the rest unexplained. Clonal size and the V and J genes are those of that table, whereas D and trimming came from the DNA. This sample comprises some 140,000 clones, 65% to 80% of them detected only once. The ten largest clones represent over 2.5% of the sample.

The cohort was made up of 650 to 700 healthy bone marrow donors. All cohort members were sampled while nominally healthy, although unrecorded immune exposures were likely present. The donor was CMV seronegative and was included in the group of about 350 seronegative cohort members. Every donor gave a peripheral blood sample, and the peripheral blood mononuclear cells from that sample were used for TCR beta sequencing. The Qiagen DNeasy Blood Extraction Kit was used to extract genomic DNA from the blood cell samples. The V end loses 8 bases and the J end loses 3 bases, and a stretch of 14 bases separates them. Inclusive of the bounding cysteine and phenylalanine, the CDR3 is 15 residues long. Of all the DNA, just the CDR3 is kept, 45 bases in frame from base 1. CDR1 and CDR2 (SEHNR, FQNEAQ) derive from the germline V gene (reference sequence). Details on this clone: No cognate antigen has been identified for it. Base quality data are lacking; no much larger clone is found one base away.

Source material: PBMCs. The chain is made from TRBV7-9 and TRBJ1-6; 6 matching bases give a weak D call of TRBD1. The TCR originated in a man aged 18 to 30 in good health and CMV-seronegative. The CDR3 loop reads CASRGPGDYNSPLHF. The DNA is TGTGCCAGCCGTGGACCAGGGGACTATAATTCACCCCTCCACTTT.